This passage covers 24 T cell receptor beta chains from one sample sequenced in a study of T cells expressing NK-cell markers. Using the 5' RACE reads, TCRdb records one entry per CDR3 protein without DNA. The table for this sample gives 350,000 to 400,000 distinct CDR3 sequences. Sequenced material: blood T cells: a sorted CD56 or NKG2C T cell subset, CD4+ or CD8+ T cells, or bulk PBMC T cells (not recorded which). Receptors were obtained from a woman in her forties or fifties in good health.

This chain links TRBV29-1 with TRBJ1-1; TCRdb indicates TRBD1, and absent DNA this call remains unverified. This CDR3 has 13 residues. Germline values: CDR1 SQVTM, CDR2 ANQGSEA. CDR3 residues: CSVSRVPSTEAFF. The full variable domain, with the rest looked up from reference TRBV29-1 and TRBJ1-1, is SAVISQKPSRDICQRGTSLTIQCQVDSQVTMMFWYRQQPGQSLTLIATANQGSEATYESGFVIDKFPISRPNLTFSTLTVSNMSPEDSSIYLCSVSRVPSTEAFFGQGTRLTVV.

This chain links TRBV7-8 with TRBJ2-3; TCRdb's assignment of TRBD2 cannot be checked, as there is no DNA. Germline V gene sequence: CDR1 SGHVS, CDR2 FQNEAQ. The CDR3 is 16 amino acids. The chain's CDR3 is CASSLRAGGGTDTQYF.

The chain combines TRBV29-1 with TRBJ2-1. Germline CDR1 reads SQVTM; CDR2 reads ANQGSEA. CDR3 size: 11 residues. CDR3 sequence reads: CSISSIDEQFF.

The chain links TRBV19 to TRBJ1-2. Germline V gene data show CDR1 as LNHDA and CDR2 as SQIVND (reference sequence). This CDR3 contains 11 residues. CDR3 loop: CASWAGGGYTF.

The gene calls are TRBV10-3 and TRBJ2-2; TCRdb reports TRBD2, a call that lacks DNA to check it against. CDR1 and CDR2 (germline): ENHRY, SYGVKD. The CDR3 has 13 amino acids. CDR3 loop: CAIQVARGGELFF.

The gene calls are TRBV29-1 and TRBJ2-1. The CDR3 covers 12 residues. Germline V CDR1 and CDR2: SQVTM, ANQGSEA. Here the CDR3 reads CSVSLVGNEQFF.

CDR3 in amino acids: CASSLDRLNTGELFF. V gene TRBV7-9 combines with J gene TRBJ2-2. Germline loops: CDR1 SEHNR, CDR2 FQNEAQ (reference sequence). The length of the CDR3 is 15 residues.

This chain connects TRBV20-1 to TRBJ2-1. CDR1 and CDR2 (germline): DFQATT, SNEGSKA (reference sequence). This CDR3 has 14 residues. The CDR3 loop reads CSARDVRRNNEQFF.

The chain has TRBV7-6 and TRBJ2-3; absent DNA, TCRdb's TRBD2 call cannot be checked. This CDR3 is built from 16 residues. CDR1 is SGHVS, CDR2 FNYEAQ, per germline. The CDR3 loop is CASSPMTSGRVDTQYF.

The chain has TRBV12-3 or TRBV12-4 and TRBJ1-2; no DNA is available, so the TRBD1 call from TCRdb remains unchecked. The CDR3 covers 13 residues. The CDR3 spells CASSSTRGYGYTF.

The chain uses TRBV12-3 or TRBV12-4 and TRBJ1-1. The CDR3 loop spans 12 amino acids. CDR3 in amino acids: CASSFSPDEAFF.

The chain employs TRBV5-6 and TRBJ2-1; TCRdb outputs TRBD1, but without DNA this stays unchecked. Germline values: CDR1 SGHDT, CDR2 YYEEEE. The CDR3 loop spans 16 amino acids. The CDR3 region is CATKPLPDRGNNEQFF.

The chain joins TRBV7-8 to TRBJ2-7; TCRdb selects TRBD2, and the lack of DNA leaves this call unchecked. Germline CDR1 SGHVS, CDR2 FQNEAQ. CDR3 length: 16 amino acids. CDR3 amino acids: CASSLGVGAPPYEQYF.

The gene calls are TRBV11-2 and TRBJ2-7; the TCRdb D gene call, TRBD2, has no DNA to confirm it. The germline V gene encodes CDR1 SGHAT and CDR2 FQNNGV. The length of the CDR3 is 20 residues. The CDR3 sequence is CASSLDRTSGRVVERYEQYF.

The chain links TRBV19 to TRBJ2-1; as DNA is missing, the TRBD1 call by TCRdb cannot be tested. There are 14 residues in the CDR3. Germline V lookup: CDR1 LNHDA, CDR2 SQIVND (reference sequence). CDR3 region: CASSIRVWNNEQFF.

CDR3: CASSLGLAGAGETQYF. This chain uses TRBV7-6 with TRBJ2-5; TCRdb indicates TRBD2, and absent DNA this call remains unverified. Germline CDR1 and CDR2: SGHVS and FNYEAQ. This CDR3 contains 16 residues. Full variable domain (outside the CDR3, taken from reference TRBV7-6 and TRBJ2-5): GAGVSQSPRYKVTKRGQDVALRCDPISGHVSLYWYRQALGQGPEFLTYFNYEAQQDKSGLPNDRFSAERPEGSISTLTIQRTEQRDSAMYRCASSLGLAGAGETQYFGPGTRLLVL.

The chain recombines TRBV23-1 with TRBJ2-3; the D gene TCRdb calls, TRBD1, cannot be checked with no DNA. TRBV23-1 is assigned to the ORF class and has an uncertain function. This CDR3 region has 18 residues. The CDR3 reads CASSQLLIRVVVTDTQYF.

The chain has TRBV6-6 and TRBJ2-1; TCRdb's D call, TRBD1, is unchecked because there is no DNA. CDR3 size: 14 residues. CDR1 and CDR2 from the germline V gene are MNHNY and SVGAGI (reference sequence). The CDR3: CASSPLNRGNEQFF.

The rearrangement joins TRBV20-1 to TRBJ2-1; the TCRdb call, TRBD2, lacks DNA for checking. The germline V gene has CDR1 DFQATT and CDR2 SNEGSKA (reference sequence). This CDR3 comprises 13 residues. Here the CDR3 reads CSARRTSGSREFF.

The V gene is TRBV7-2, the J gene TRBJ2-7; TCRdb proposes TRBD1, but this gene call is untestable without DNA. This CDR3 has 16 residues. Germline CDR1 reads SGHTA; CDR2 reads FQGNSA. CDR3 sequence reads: CASSLPGDMFSYEQYF.

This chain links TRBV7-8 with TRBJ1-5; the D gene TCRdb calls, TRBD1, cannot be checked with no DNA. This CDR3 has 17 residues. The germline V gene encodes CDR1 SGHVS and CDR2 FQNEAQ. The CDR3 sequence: CASSLGTFRGRGQPQHF.

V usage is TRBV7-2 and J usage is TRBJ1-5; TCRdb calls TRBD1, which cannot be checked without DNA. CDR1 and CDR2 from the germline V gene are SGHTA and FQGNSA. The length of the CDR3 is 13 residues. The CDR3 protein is CASSRQRGQPQHF. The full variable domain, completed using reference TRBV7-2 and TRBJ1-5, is GAGVSQSPSNKVTEKGKDVELRCDPISGHTALYWYRQSLGQGLEFLIYFQGNSAPDKSGLPSDRFSAERTGGSVSTLTIQRTQQEDSAVYLCASSRQRGQPQHFGDGTRLSIL.

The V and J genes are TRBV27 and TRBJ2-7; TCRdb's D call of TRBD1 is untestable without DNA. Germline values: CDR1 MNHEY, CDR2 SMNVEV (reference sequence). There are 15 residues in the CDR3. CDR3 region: CASIGVTGSAYEQYF.

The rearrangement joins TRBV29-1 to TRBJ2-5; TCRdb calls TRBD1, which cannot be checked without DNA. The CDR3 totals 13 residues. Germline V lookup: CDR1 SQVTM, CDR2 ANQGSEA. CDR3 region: CSAVRGDKETQYF.